The 11 T cell receptor beta chains below were found in one sample sequenced in a study of blood T cell repertoires in COVID-19. Assay: immunoSEQ multiplex PCR; the TCRdb copy retains only in-frame clones and omits some. Of approximately 60,000 clones detected, 65% to 90% appear once; the ten largest clones hold about 17%. The sample taken for sequencing was peripheral blood. The receptors come from a human donor in a cohort sampled during active COVID-19.

V is TRBV6-2 or TRBV6-3 and J is TRBJ2-7; 10 nucleotides align to TRBD2. This CDR3 is 14 amino acids long. In germline, CDR1 is MNHEY, CDR2 SVGEGT. V shed 4 bases, J shed 1 base, and the junction held 1 base outside the gene matches. The CDR3 is CASSLAGGSYEQYF. The CDR3 nucleotides read TGTGCCAGCAGTTTAGCGGGGGGTTCCTACGAGCAGTACTTC.

The chain is built from TRBV7-2 and TRBJ2-3; D perhaps matches TRBD1 (8 bases). V dropped 4 bases and J dropped 5 bases, with 19 bases sitting between them. The CDR3 extends over 16 amino acids. Germline-derived CDR1 and CDR2 are SGHTA and FQGNSA. CDR3 DNA sequence: TGTGCCAGCAGCTCCCGGGGGGCAGGGGGCATAGATACGCAGTATTTT. Amino acid sequence: CASSSRGAGGIDTQYF.

The chain uses TRBV15 and TRBJ2-3; TRBD2 agrees at 8 bases. CDR1 and CDR2 from the germline V gene are LNHNV and YYDKDF (reference sequence). Trimming removed 0 bases from V and 3 bases from J; junction bases left unmatched: 5. The CDR3 has 16 residues. The CDR3 nucleotides are TGTGCCACCAGCAGAGAAGGACTAGCAAAAACAGATACGCAGTATTTT. It codes for CATSREGLAKTDTQYF.

CDR3 nucleotide sequence: TGTGCCAGCAGCTTAGCCCGGGGGAGGGGCGGTGAGCAGTTCTTC. It is translated as CASSLARGRGGEQFF. The V and J genes are TRBV7-9 and TRBJ2-1; 7 bases agree with TRBD2. Trimming cost V 0 bases and J 9 bases; bases outside gene matches: 8. The V gene's germline CDR1 is SEHNR and CDR2 FQNEAQ (reference sequence). The CDR3 consists of 15 residues.

This rearrangement joins TRBV5-4 to TRBJ1-1, with a tentative D call TRBD1 (6 bases). Germline values: CDR1 SGHNT, CDR2 YYREEE (reference sequence). The CDR3 has 13 amino acids. Trimming removed 4 bases from V and 1 base from J, with 8 bases in between. The CDR3 loop is CASSPGQNTEAFF. As DNA, the CDR3 is TGTGCCAGCAGCCCGGGACAGAACACTGAAGCTTTCTTT.

The chain has TRBV7-2 and TRBJ1-1; D may be TRBD1 (6 bases). The germline CDR1 and CDR2 sequences are SGHTA and FQGNSA. This CDR3 comprises 16 residues. V lost 0 bases to trimming and J lost 1 base, with 12 bases between them. CDR3 coding DNA: TGTGCCAGCAGCTTAGCGGTGGGACAAACGAACACTGAAGCTTTCTTT. Protein product: CASSLAVGQTNTEAFF.

V usage is TRBV7-3 and J usage is TRBJ2-1, with D perhaps matching TRBD1 (6 bases). The CDR3 consists of 15 residues. Trimming pared 5 bases from V and 3 bases from J, leaving 14 bases between. CDR1 SGHTA and CDR2 FQGTGA come from the germline V gene. CDR3 DNA: TGTGCCAGCAGCCCGACCGGGACAATCTACAATGAGCAGTTCTTC. Its protein product is CASSPTGTIYNEQFF.

This chain links TRBV3-1 (or the pseudogene TRBV3-2) with TRBJ2-5; 7 bases line up with TRBD2. CDR3 length equals 13 residues. Germline V lookup: CDR1 LGHDT, CDR2 YNNKEL (reference sequence). V lost 2 bases and J lost 7; bases outside the gene matches: 4. CDR3 loop: CASSQSERGTQYF. The CDR3 DNA sequence: TGTGCCAGCAGCCAAAGTGAGCGGGGGACCCAGTACTTC.

The rearrangement uses TRBV7-2 and TRBJ1-3, with a possible D match to TRBD1 (5 bases). The CDR3 loop spans 16 amino acids. V was shortened by 5 bases and J by 0 bases, with 14 bases between the two germline ends. Germline-derived CDR1 and CDR2 are SGHTA and FQGNSA. DNA of the CDR3: TGTGCCAGCAGCCCTTCCAGGACATACTCTGGAAACACCATATATTTT. It codes for CASSPSRTYSGNTIYF.

The chain has TRBV29-1 and TRBJ1-2, with TRBD1 identical over 7 bases. Trimming cost V 0 bases and J 6 bases; bases outside gene matches: 16. CDR3 length: 17 residues. Looked up from germline, CDR1 is SQVTM and CDR2 is ANQGSEA. CDR3 residues: CSVEDLALAGQVDGYTF. The CDR3 coding sequence is TGCAGCGTTGAAGATCTCGCCCTTGCAGGACAGGTTGATGGCTACACCTTC.

The V call is TRBV27, the J call TRBJ2-1, with TRBD2 matching 7 bases. Germline CDR1 is MNHEY and CDR2 is SMNVEV (reference sequence). This CDR3 is built from 16 residues. Losses at the gene ends were 6 bases for V and 0 bases for J; bases not matched to a gene: 8. The CDR3 DNA is TGTGCCAGCAGCGCCTGGGCTAGCGGCTCCTACAATGAGCAGTTCTTC. Translated, it gives CASSAWASGSYNEQFF.